The 11 T cell receptor beta chains presented below share a single source sample, sequenced in a study of read filtering for tumor transcriptome and immune sequencing (TCRdb year 2020). The instrument given in TCRdb is Illumina HiSeq 4000. TCR libraries were constructed from about 400 ng RNA using the Immunoverse kit, and molecular barcoded adaptors covering alpha/delta and beta/gamma chains were employed. TCRdb reworked the public reads: Q25 trimming with fastp, MiXCR clone assembly, productive beta chains retained. A single entry per CDR3 protein holds the most common genes and DNA from its merged rows. For this sample the table gives about 93,000 distinct CDR3 sequences, of which 20% to 25% were detected only once. The ten largest clones add up to more than 9.5% of the sample. The sample comprised a population of CD138-negative cells sorted from bone marrow. The cell subset or site label corresponds to: bone marrow mononuclear cells depleted of CD138+ plasma/myeloma cells by negative magnetic selection. The receptors were sampled from a donor aged 40 or older with multiple myeloma.

As to this clonotype: Compared with germline, one end of the junction differs, possibly owing to a read error. This chain links TRBV5-1 with TRBJ2-7; either TRBD1 or TRBD2 may fit D (5 bases each). Germline V gene sequence: CDR1 SGHRS, CDR2 YFSETQ. The CDR3 spans 15 residues. The CDR3 DNA is TGCGCCAGCATCTTGGGACGGAGCCTCTCCTACGAGCAGTACTTC. Translation: CASILGRSLSYEQYF. The entire variable domain, with the rest obtained from reference TRBV5-1 and TRBJ2-7, is as follows: KAGVTQTPRYLIKTRGQQVTLSCSPISGHRSVSWYQQTPGQGLQFLFEYFSETQRNKGNFPGRFSGRQFSNSRSEMNVSTLELGDSALYLCASILGRSLSYEQYFGPGTRLTVT.

As regards this clonotype: A much bigger clone sits one base away, suggesting this may be a read error. The conserved closing phenylalanine or tryptophan is absent in this CDR3, likely reflecting a read error. The gene calls are TRBV20-1 and TRBJ2-5, with D perhaps assigned TRBD1 or TRBD2 (6 bases each). Trimming pared 4 bases from V and 2 bases from J, leaving 26 bases between. This CDR3 comprises 18 residues. CDR1 is DFQATT, CDR2 SNEGSKA, per germline (reference sequence). CDR3 coding DNA: TGCAGTGCTACCCAGTTGTGGGGACGGGGGCCCGGTCAAGAGACCCAGTACCTC. Protein sequence: CSATQLWGRGPGQETQYL.

This clonotype was observed at least ten times. The CDR3 loop reads CASSQGQGYYEQYF. CDR3 DNA sequence: TGCGCCAGCAGCCAGGGACAGGGTTACTACGAGCAGTACTTC. The V call is TRBV5-1, the J call TRBJ2-7, with 9 bases matching TRBD1. CDR1 SGHRS and CDR2 YFSETQ come from the germline V gene. The V gene end was trimmed by 4 bases and the J gene end by 3 bases; junction bases not matched to a gene: 5. This CDR3 is 14 amino acids long.

This clonotype was found a few times. The chain is built from TRBV27 and TRBJ2-3; D remains unclear. The V end lost 3 bases, the J end lost 0 bases, and 10 bases lay between the germline ends. The CDR3 contains 15 residues. Germline V gene data show CDR1 as MNHEY and CDR2 as SMNVEV (reference sequence). In DNA form, the CDR3 reads TGTGCCAGCAGTTTTAAAGTCACTAGCACAGATACGCAGTATTTT. Residues: CASSFKVTSTDTQYF.

This clonotype was recorded once. Likely a read error: the CDR3 ends without its conserved phenylalanine or tryptophan. The chain combines TRBV7-9 with TRBJ2-1; D is undetermined. V dropped 8 bases and J dropped 4 bases, with 15 bases sitting between them. Per the germline V gene, CDR1 is SEHNR and CDR2 is FQNEAQ (reference sequence). There are 14 residues in the CDR3. CDR3 bases: TGTGCCAGCGCCTCAAGGGCGGAGTACAATGAGCAGTTCCTC. Its protein is CASASRAEYNEQFL.

As concerns this clonotype: Possible read error: a much larger clone is one base away. V is TRBV30 and J is TRBJ2-2, with TRBD2 as a possible D gene (5 bases). Deletions cut 4 bases from V and 5 bases from J, with 20 bases between. The germline V gene has CDR1 GTSNPN and CDR2 SVGIG (reference sequence). This CDR3 comprises 16 residues. For the CDR3, the DNA is TGTGCCTGGAATCGGAAGTGGGGAGTCCGTACCGGGGAGCTGTTTTTT. It specifies CAWNRKWGVRTGELFF.

This clonotype was counted ten times or more. The chain employs TRBV20-1 and TRBJ1-1; D is uncertain. Germline V gene data show CDR1 as DFQATT and CDR2 as SNEGSKA (reference sequence). The V end was cut by 2 bases, the J end by 8 bases, with 12 bases between. The CDR3 loop spans 12 amino acids. In DNA, the CDR3 is TGCAGTGCTAGACAACCGGGTTCCGAAGCTTTCTTT. Protein: CSARQPGSEAFF.

V and J are TRBV2 and TRBJ1-5, with D uncertain. V shed 6 bases and J shed 6 bases, with 15 bases lying between them. Per the germline V gene, CDR1 is SNHLY and CDR2 is FYNNEI. The CDR3 runs to 14 residues. In DNA, the CDR3 is TGTGCCAGCAGGGGGAACTTGGAGAGTCAGCCCCAGCATTTT. It is translated as CASRGNLESQPQHF.

The chain carries TRBV6-2 or TRBV6-3 and TRBJ1-5; no clear D. Trimming removed 5 bases from V and 4 bases from J, with 12 bases in between. The CDR3 has 14 residues. Looked up from germline, CDR1 is MNHEY and CDR2 is SVGEGT. DNA for the CDR3: TGTGCCAGCAGTGCCGTCGGATCGAATCAGCCCCAGCATTTT. As protein: CASSAVGSNQPQHF.

This clonotype showed up just once. A much larger clone lies a single base off, so this may be a read error. CDR3 sequence reads: CAISESVSSQETRYF. The DNA of the CDR3 is TGTGCCATCAGTGAGTCAGTCAGCAGTCAAGAGACCCGGTACTTC. The chain links TRBV10-3 to TRBJ2-5; no reliable D call. This CDR3 region has 15 residues. Germline CDR1 is ENHRY and CDR2 is SYGVKD.

To note about this clonotype: Germline and junction disagree at one end, which may indicate a read error. The rearrangement joins TRBV28 to TRBJ2-1; no firm D call. The CDR3 has 12 amino acids. Germline CDR1 is MDHEN and CDR2 is SYDVKM. As DNA, the CDR3 is TGTACCAGCACGATGAAAGGTAATGAGCAGTTCTTC. Protein: CTSTMKGNEQFF.